Listed below are T cell receptor beta chains from one sample, sequenced in a study of PD-1 blockade in classical Hodgkin lymphoma. The table came from immunoSEQ multiplex PCR; TCRdb's copy has only in-frame clones and leaves some out. The sample yields approximately 89,000 clones, around four fifths seen once. The material was peripheral blood mononuclear cells (PBMCs), obtained at baseline. These receptors were taken from a human donor with classical Hodgkin lymphoma. Each CDR3 is given with its conserved first and last residue. D genes are given only for firm matches. Not every row has a clone size; where given, it reads once, few, many or a size class.

13,TRBD1,-,TRBJ1-5,TRBV5-6,CASSRTGTQPQHF,TGTGCCAGCAGCCGGACAGGGACTCAGCCCCAGCATTTT
15,-,-,TRBJ1-1,TRBV19,CASSPVRQRNTEAFF,TGTGCCAGTAGCCCGGTCCGGCAGCGGAACACTGAAGCTTTCTTT
12,-,once,TRBJ2-7,TRBV5-4,CASSFGRYEQYF,TGTGCCAGCAGCTTCGGTCGGTACGAGCAGTACTTC
15,-,-,TRBJ1-1,TRBV6-5,CASSYSGRSNTEAFF,TGTGCCAGCAGTTACTCTGGGCGATCGAACACTGAAGCTTTCTTT
14,-,once,TRBJ1-2,TRBV5-6,CASRIDAVGRGYTF,TGTGCCAGCAGAATTGACGCTGTGGGGAGAGGCTACACCTTC
16,TRBD2,-,TRBJ2-1,TRBV5-1,CASSLFTTSGNNEQFF,TGCGCCAGCAGCTTGTTTACAACTAGCGGAAACAATGAGCAGTTCTTC
14,-,-,TRBJ2-3,TRBV10-3,CAITEGLGTDTQYF,TGTGCCATCACGGAAGGCCTTGGCACAGATACGCAGTATTTT
13,TRBD1,few,TRBJ1-1,TRBV30,CAWTTGMNTEAFF,TGTGCCTGGACGACAGGGATGAACACTGAAGCTTTCTTT
15,-,-,TRBJ2-6,TRBV7-2,CASSLSGAGANVLTF,TGTGCCAGCAGCTTATCGGGAGCCGGGGCCAACGTCCTGACTTTC
13,-,-,TRBJ2-7,TRBV14,CASSLQVSGEQYF,TGTGCCAGCAGCCTACAGGTTTCGGGGGAGCAGTACTTC
15,-,-,TRBJ2-6,TRBV18,CASSEQGFGANVLTF,TGTGCCAGCTCAGAACAGGGTTTTGGGGCCAACGTCCTGACTTTC
14,-,few,TRBJ2-1,TRBV28,CASKSGTSLNEQFF,TGTGCCAGCAAAAGTGGAACTTCGCTTAATGAGCAGTTCTTC
15,-,-,TRBJ1-5,TRBV19,CASSGRGGSNQPQHF,TGTGCCAGTAGTGGCCGCGGGGGTAGCAATCAGCCCCAGCATTTT
14,TRBD2,-,TRBJ2-7,TRBV28,CASKGLAGVYEQYF,TGTGCCAGCAAAGGACTAGCGGGAGTCTACGAGCAGTACTTC
14,-,-,TRBJ1-1,TRBV19,CASSEQGWYTEAFF,TGTGCCAGTAGCGAGCAGGGTTGGTACACTGAAGCTTTCTTT
15,-,-,TRBJ2-1,TRBV11-2,CASSTGPLGYNEQFF,TGTGCCAGCAGCACCGGGCCCCTCGGCTACAATGAGCAGTTCTTC
21,TRBD1,-,TRBJ2-1,TRBV5-1,CASSSDIRGQLSVRSYNEQFF,TGCGCCAGCAGCTCGGATATCAGGGGGCAGCTCTCTGTTAGGTCCTACAATGAGCAGTTCTTC
12,TRBD1,once,TRBJ1-1,TRBV29-1,CSVDRERSEAFF,TGCAGCGTGGACAGGGAGCGTTCTGAAGCTTTCTTT
12,-,-,TRBJ2-2,TRBV30,CAWSVSLGELFF,TGTGCCTGGAGTGTCAGTCTTGGGGAGCTGTTTTTT
15,-,-,TRBJ2-7,TRBV27,CASSLFGGPSYEQYF,TGTGCCAGCAGTTTATTTGGGGGGCCTTCCTACGAGCAGTACTTC
14,TRBD1,few,TRBJ1-2,TRBV29-1,CSVERVQGDYGYTF,TGCAGCGTTGAAAGAGTGCAGGGGGACTATGGCTACACCTTC
14,-,-,TRBJ2-1,TRBV9,CASSVGGDQGEQFF,TGTGCCAGCAGCGTAGGAGGGGACCAGGGAGAGCAGTTCTTC
15,TRBD2,-,TRBJ2-7,TRBV7-9,CASSKLAGGSYEQYF,TGTGCCAGCAGCAAACTAGCGGGAGGGTCGTACGAGCAGTACTTC
16,-,-,TRBJ2-5,TRBV21-1,CASSKALKGEGETQYF,TGTGCCAGCAGCAAAGCGCTCAAAGGGGAGGGAGAGACCCAGTACTTC
13,-,-,TRBJ2-1,TRBV9,CASSVVGVGEQFF,TGTGCCAGCAGCGTAGTAGGGGTGGGTGAGCAGTTCTTC
16,TRBD2,-,TRBJ2-5,TRBV19,CASSGRLAAVQETQYF,TGTGCCAGTAGTGGGAGACTAGCCGCCGTCCAAGAGACCCAGTACTTC
13,TRBD1,-,TRBJ1-2,TRBV5-4,CASSLGTGKGYTF,TGTGCCAGCAGCTTGGGGACAGGGAAAGGCTACACCTTC
13,-,-,TRBJ1-5,TRBV7-8,CASSSDLNQPQHF,TGTGCCAGCAGCTCGGACCTAAATCAGCCCCAGCATTTT
15,TRBD1,-,TRBJ1-1,TRBV14,CASSHLTGGYTEAFF,TGTGCCAGCAGCCATCTGACAGGGGGGTATACTGAAGCTTTCTTT
15,TRBD1,-,TRBJ2-5,TRBV5-6,CASSHDRGQKETQYF,TGTGCCAGCAGCCACGACAGGGGCCAAAAAGAGACCCAGTACTTC
14,TRBD1,-,TRBJ1-1,TRBV28,CASSRTGTLTEAFF,TGTGCCAGCAGTCGGACAGGGACCCTCACTGAAGCTTTCTTT
16,TRBD2,-,TRBJ2-5,TRBV7-6,CASSLEFPAGGETQYF,TGTGCCAGCAGCTTAGAGTTTCCAGCGGGAGGGGAGACCCAGTACTTC
15,-,-,TRBJ2-7,TRBV6-6,CASSYSGAGSYEQYF,TGTGCCAGCAGTTACTCCGGGGCAGGATCCTACGAGCAGTACTTC
16,-,once,TRBJ2-2,TRBV19,CASSLLGTTNTGELFF,TGTGCCAGTAGTCTATTGGGGACAACGAACACCGGGGAGCTGTTTTTT
17,-,-,TRBJ2-6,TRBV19,CASSIDGANSGANVLTF,TGTGCCAGTAGTATAGATGGCGCGAACTCTGGGGCCAACGTCCTGACTTTC
15,TRBD2,many,TRBJ2-5,TRBV11-2,CASSFWASGQETQYF,TGTGCCAGCAGCTTCTGGGCTAGCGGCCAAGAGACCCAGTACTTC
12,-,once,TRBJ1-1,TRBV6-1,CASSEGEGEAFF,TGTGCCAGCAGTGAAGGAGAGGGTGAAGCTTTCTTT
13,-,-,TRBJ1-5,TRBV4-1,CASSQQGFQPQHF,TGCGCCAGCAGCCAACAGGGATTTCAGCCCCAGCATTTT
11,TRBD1,-,TRBJ2-4,TRBV6-4,CASTSGQGTYF,TGTGCCAGCACCTCGGGACAGGGAACCTACTTC
16,TRBD1,-,TRBJ2-7,TRBV7-9,CASSFRTGALSYEQYF,TGTGCCAGCAGCTTCCGGACAGGGGCGCTCTCCTACGAGCAGTACTTC
15,TRBD2,few,TRBJ2-1,TRBV7-9,CASNPLAGGYNEQFF,TGTGCCAGCAACCCCCTAGCGGGAGGTTACAATGAGCAGTTCTTC
14,-,once,TRBJ1-2,TRBV5-1,CASSLAGQNYGYTF,TGCGCCAGCAGCTTGGCCGGACAGAACTATGGCTACACCTTC
14,TRBD1,-,TRBJ2-5,TRBV7-8,CASSEGAFRETQYF,TGTGCCAGCAGCGAGGGGGCCTTTCGGGAGACCCAGTACTTC
15,-,-,TRBJ2-2,TRBV7-2,CASSAPNSYTGELFF,TGTGCCAGCAGCGCCCCCAACTCTTACACCGGGGAGCTGTTTTTT
13,-,-,TRBJ2-3,TRBV6-5,CASSYSNRYTQYF,TGTGCCAGCAGTTACTCGAACCGATATACGCAGTATTTT
16,TRBD1,-,TRBJ2-7,TRBV5-1,CASSSPRTGSTYEQYF,TGCGCCAGCAGCTCCCCGCGGACAGGAAGTACCTACGAGCAGTACTTC
14,-,once,TRBJ1-2,TRBV5-6,CASSLRRTSYGYTF,TGTGCCAGCAGCTTGAGAAGGACCTCCTATGGCTACACCTTC
14,TRBD2,once,TRBJ2-7,TRBV19,CASSISGRNGEQYF,TGTGCCAGTAGCATTAGCGGGAGGAACGGCGAGCAGTACTTC
15,-,-,TRBJ1-2,TRBV11-2,CASSLGPHRVGGYTF,TGTGCCAGCAGCTTAGGCCCCCACAGGGTCGGTGGCTACACCTTC
13,TRBD2,-,TRBJ2-7,TRBV27,CASSTSGTYEQYF,TGTGCCAGCTCTACTAGCGGGACCTACGAGCAGTACTTC
16,TRBD1,-,TRBJ2-1,TRBV9,CASSLRTGALGDEQFF,TGTGCCAGCAGCCTACGGACAGGGGCCCTTGGGGATGAGCAGTTCTTC
14,-,once,TRBJ1-2,TRBV7-9,CASSSGQGIYGYTF,TGTGCCAGCAGCTCCGGTCAAGGGATCTATGGCTACACCTTC
18,TRBD2,-,TRBJ2-1,TRBV7-9,CASSLDRLAVRSYNEQFF,TGTGCCAGCAGCTTAGATCGCCTAGCGGTACGTTCCTACAATGAGCAGTTCTTC
13,-,-,TRBJ1-2,TRBV7-2,CASSLAPTGGYTF,TGTGCCAGCAGCTTAGCGCCCACAGGGGGCTACACCTTC
12,TRBD1,-,TRBJ2-1,TRBV11-2,CASSFPGQVSFF,TGTGCCAGCAGCTTCCCGGGACAGGTTTCGTTCTTC
16,-,-,TRBJ2-1,TRBV10-2,CASSDGAGSGAYEQFF,TGCGCCAGCAGTGATGGGGCGGGATCGGGGGCCTATGAGCAGTTCTTC
13,-,-,TRBJ2-1,TRBV5-1,CASSLKRDNEQFF,TGCGCCAGCAGCTTGAAGCGGGACAATGAGCAGTTCTTC
12,-,-,TRBJ2-1,TRBV27,CASNIPPNEQFF,TGTGCCAGCAATATCCCTCCCAATGAGCAGTTCTTC
15,TRBD2,-,TRBJ2-1,TRBV28,CASSPLTGAGHEQFF,TGTGCCAGCAGTCCCCTAACGGGAGCGGGGCATGAGCAGTTCTTC
13,TRBD2,few,TRBJ2-4,TRBV19,CATGLAGVNIQYF,TGTGCCACAGGACTAGCGGGAGTTAACATTCAGTACTTC